These 19 T cell receptor beta chains were all obtained from the same sample, sequenced in a study of blood T cell repertoires in COVID-19. Method: immunoSEQ multiplex PCR; TCRdb's copy keeps in-frame clones and lacks some. This sample has roughly 59,000 clones, with approximately 78% found just once. Sample: peripheral blood. These TCRs come from an elderly man with acute or convalescent COVID-19.

J is TRBJ2-7 and V is TRBV5-1, with 11 positions matching TRBD1. The trim removed 3 bases at V and 5 bases at J, leaving 4 bases unmatched. The CDR3 is 14 amino acids. Germline V gene data show CDR1 as SGHRS and CDR2 as YFSETQ. The CDR3 DNA reads TGCGCCAGCAGCTCAGGACAGGGGGCCGACGAGCAGTACTTC. This codes for CASSSGQGADEQYF.

The chain couples TRBV5-5 to TRBJ1-1; perhaps TRBD1 as D (6 bases). Trimming took off 4 bases at V and 2 bases at J, with 12 bases between the two ends. The length of the CDR3 is 14 residues. The germline V gene encodes CDR1 SGHKS and CDR2 YYEKEE (reference sequence). The CDR3: CASSRTVSNTEAFF. CDR3 DNA sequence: TGTGCCAGCAGCAGGACAGTTTCTAACACTGAAGCTTTCTTT.

The chain joins TRBV5-1 to TRBJ2-7; D is perhaps TRBD1 (6 bases). Germline lookup yields CDR1 SGHRS and CDR2 YFSETQ. The V and J ends lost 5 bases and 2 bases respectively, with 11 bases between them. CDR3 length: 13 residues. The CDR3 nucleotides read TGCGCCAGCAGGAAGGACAGAGCCTACGAGCAGTACTTC. It translates to CASRKDRAYEQYF.

There are a few counts of this clone. V gene TRBV6-4 combines with J gene TRBJ2-7; 8 bases fit TRBD1. Germline CDR1 and CDR2: MRHNA and SNTAGT. V trimming: 5 bases; J trimming: 2 bases; junction bases outside the gene matches: 8. CDR3 size: 15 residues. Here the CDR3 reads CASSSGQGITYEQYF. The CDR3 DNA is TGTGCCAGCAGTTCCGGACAGGGCATTACCTACGAGCAGTACTTC.

V gene TRBV28 combines with J gene TRBJ2-1; the match to TRBD2 covers 10 bases. Unmatched junction bases numbered 7, after V lost 4 bases and J lost 4 bases. CDR3 length: 16 amino acids. Looked up from germline, CDR1 is MDHEN and CDR2 is SYDVKM. CDR3 nucleotides: TGTGCCAGCAGTTCTTCACTAGCGGGATCTTACAATGAGCAGTTCTTC. It yields the protein CASSSSLAGSYNEQFF.

The chain recombines TRBV5-1 with TRBJ2-5; 8 bases match TRBD1. Germline V gene data show CDR1 as SGHRS and CDR2 as YFSETQ. The CDR3 consists of 15 residues. Trimming at V came to 3 bases and at J to 5 bases, leaving 9 bases not matched to a gene. The CDR3 loop is CASSSIQGGPETQYF. Here the CDR3 DNA reads TGCGCCAGCAGCTCGATACAGGGGGGACCTGAGACCCAGTACTTC. The full variable domain, completed using reference TRBV5-1 and TRBJ2-5, is KAGVTQTPRYLIKTRGQQVTLSCSPISGHRSVSWYQQTPGQGLQFLFEYFSETQRNKGNFPGRFSGRQFSNSRSEMNVSTLELGDSALYLCASSSIQGGPETQYFGPGTRLLVL.

This clone was observed a single time. The V gene is TRBV12-3 or TRBV12-4, the J gene TRBJ1-6; no definite D call. This CDR3 is built from 13 residues. V was clipped by 5 bases and J by 12 bases, with 14 bases between them. The CDR3 here is CASSMPGLKPLHF. CDR3 nucleotides: TGTGCCAGCAGTATGCCAGGTCTTAAACCCCTCCACTTT.

The chain recombines TRBV9 with TRBJ2-1; D not resolved. The V end lost 0 bases, the J end lost 6 bases, and 10 bases lay between the germline ends. The germline gives CDR1 SGDLS, CDR2 YYNGEE. This CDR3 spans 14 amino acids. CDR3 protein: CASSVVDSSNEQFF. As DNA, the CDR3 is TGTGCCAGCAGCGTAGTTGACTCTTCCAATGAGCAGTTCTTC.

J is TRBJ2-5 and V is TRBV18; D gene unclear. Germline CDR1 reads KGHSH; CDR2 reads LQKENI. Trimming left V 4 bases short and J 2 bases short, with 14 bases between. The CDR3 is made up of 15 amino acids. The CDR3 spells CASSQNSRGQETQYF. The CDR3 DNA reads TGTGCCAGCTCACAAAACTCGCGAGGACAAGAGACCCAGTACTTC.

The V and J genes are TRBV5-1 and TRBJ1-1, with a weak D call TRBD1 (5 bases). The CDR3 consists of 15 residues. Germline V gene lookup returns CDR1 SGHRS and CDR2 YFSETQ. V dropped 4 bases and J dropped 4 bases, with 17 bases sitting between them. The CDR3 spells CASSLSVGQGTEAFF. The CDR3 DNA is TGCGCCAGCAGCCTCTCGGTAGGGCAGGGCACTGAAGCTTTCTTT.

The gene calls are TRBV2 and TRBJ2-5; 10 nucleotides agree with TRBD1. Per the germline V gene, CDR1 is SNHLY and CDR2 is FYNNEI. The CDR3 length is 15 residues. V was clipped by 7 bases and J by 5 bases; unmatched bases: 10. The CDR3 sequence is CASTLLTGGEETQYF. DNA for the CDR3: TGTGCCAGCACCCTTCTGACAGGGGGCGAGGAGACCCAGTACTTC.

The chain employs TRBV3-1 (or the pseudogene TRBV3-2) and TRBJ2-3, with 14 nucleotides matching TRBD2. V gave up 2 bases and J gave up 0 bases; unmatched junction bases: 10. Germline V gene sequence: CDR1 LGHDT, CDR2 YNNKEL (reference sequence). This CDR3 has 20 residues. The CDR3 loop reads CASSQRKGLAGGYSTDTQYF. The CDR3 DNA sequence: TGTGCCAGCAGCCAACGAAAAGGACTAGCGGGGGGATATAGCACAGATACGCAGTATTTT.

V usage is TRBV7-6 and J usage is TRBJ2-1; D might be TRBD1 (5 bases). The V gene lost 6 bases and the J gene lost 1 base, with 13 bases spanning the gap. The germline gives CDR1 SGHVS, CDR2 FNYEAQ. There are 15 residues in the CDR3. The CDR3 region is CASSFQTASYNEQFF. For the CDR3, the DNA is TGTGCCAGCAGTTTCCAGACAGCTTCCTACAATGAGCAGTTCTTC.

J is TRBJ1-4 and V is TRBV5-1; no definite D call. Germline V lookup: CDR1 SGHRS, CDR2 YFSETQ. V lost 5 bases and J lost 8, with 22 bases in between. CDR3 length equals 16 residues. CDR3 sequence reads: CASSVGSSGLGEKLFF. Here the CDR3 DNA reads TGCGCCAGCAGTGTCGGCAGCTCGGGGTTAGGAGAAAAACTGTTTTTT.

This clone appeared a single time. The chain is built from TRBV18 and TRBJ1-6; TRBD1 agrees at 8 bases. V trimming: 0 bases; J trimming: 4 bases; junction bases outside the gene matches: 2. CDR1 KGHSH and CDR2 LQKENI come from the germline V gene. CDR3 length equals 16 residues. Written as DNA, the CDR3 is TGTGCCAGCTCACCACCCGGGACAGGTTATAATTCACCCCTCCACTTT. Translating gives CASSPPGTGYNSPLHF.

The chain employs TRBV24-1 and TRBJ1-1; 8 bases align to TRBD1. Germline V lookup: CDR1 KGHDR, CDR2 SFDVKD. This CDR3 contains 13 residues. Unmatched junction bases numbered 3, after V lost 7 bases and J lost 3 bases. DNA for the CDR3: TGTGCCACCAGAAAGACAGGGGACACTGAAGCTTTCTTT. Its protein product is CATRKTGDTEAFF.

The genes are TRBV5-4 and TRBJ2-2, with D perhaps TRBD2 (6 bases). This CDR3 is 18 amino acids long. V was pared by 0 bases and J by 6 bases, with 21 bases between. CDR1 is SGHNT and CDR2 is YYREEE in the germline V gene (reference sequence). The CDR3 here is CASSLGGSLGGLAGELFF. The CDR3 nucleotides read TGTGCCAGCAGCTTGGGAGGCAGCTTGGGGGGATTGGCCGGGGAGCTGTTTTTT.

V gene TRBV10-3 combines with J gene TRBJ2-1; 14 bases are shared with TRBD2. This CDR3 has 14 residues. The V gene's germline CDR1 is ENHRY and CDR2 SYGVKD. With 6 bases clipped from V and 6 bases from J, the junction kept 1 base outside the gene matches. As DNA, the CDR3 is TGTGCCATCAGGGGACTAGCGGGAGCCAATGAGCAGTTCTTC. Amino acid sequence: CAIRGLAGANEQFF.

The chain joins TRBV18 to TRBJ2-1, with TRBD2 identical over 13 bases. The CDR3 contains 17 residues. Germline CDR1 KGHSH, CDR2 LQKENI. Germline trimming cut 2 bases from V and 6 bases from J; bases unmatched to any gene: 7. The CDR3 nucleotides are TGTGCCAGCTCACCAGGAACTAGCGGGAGGGCGGGCAATGAGCAGTTCTTC. Amino acids: CASSPGTSGRAGNEQFF.